The entry below describes one TCR beta chain. Its target is unknown. This sample's treatment: approximately nine-day PBMC culture with coronavirus spike peptide pools or control peptides (ViraFEST assay). This record comes from a study of vaccination and CD4 T cells after COVID-19. CDR1 and CDR2 (germline): MNHNS, SASEGT. V was pared by 6 bases and J by 0 bases, with 13 bases between. The CDR3 sequence is 15 residues long. CD4+ T cells that had been cultured provided DNA sequenced with the Oncomine TCR Beta short-read assay. TCRdb processed the PCR reads anew with MiXCR; each CDR3 protein has one entry. Among about 25,000 distinct CDR3 sequences listed, roughly 49% were seen once.

The sample was CD4+ T cells from blood, cultured in vitro. The chain employs TRBV6-1 and TRBJ2-3; perhaps TRBD1 as D (6 bases). The TCR was taken from a human donor who had recovered from COVID-19. Written as DNA, the CDR3 is TGTGCCAGCAGACTCCGGGACATAAGCACAGATACGCAGTATTTT. Amino acids: CASRLRDISTDTQYF.